The rows below give T cell receptor beta chains drawn from one sample of a study of blood T cell repertoires in COVID-19. Here immunoSEQ multiplex PCR was the method, and the copy in TCRdb shows in-frame clones only, minus some. There are under 300,000 clones in the sample; more than 65% occur only once, and about 4% lies in the top ten. Material for sequencing was peripheral blood. The receptors originated from a woman aged 35 to 49 with active or convalescent COVID-19. Each CDR3 is given with its conserved first and last residue. Fields, in order: J gene, V gene, CDR3 protein.

TRBJ2-1,TRBV7-9,CASSLGMGGLNEQFF
TRBJ2-3,TRBV28,CASSRASGGRGADTQYF
TRBJ1-2,TRBV4-1,CASSQVTGGGYTF
TRBJ1-2,TRBV28,CASSPKPPEDRVGGYTF
TRBJ1-2,TRBV12-3/TRBV12-4,CASSLGGNYGYTF
TRBJ1-4,TRBV14,CASSRSAGGTYNEKLFF
TRBJ2-1,TRBV5-6,CVTSSYNEQFF
TRBJ1-1,TRBV6-6,CASSWSDTEAFF
TRBJ2-3,TRBV10-3,CASVGGGPRDTQYF
TRBJ2-7,TRBV7-2,CASSLVLGGYYEQYF
TRBJ1-5,TRBV2,CASKPQEYSNQPQHF
TRBJ1-5,TRBV29-1,CSVGAPNQPQHF
TRBJ2-3,TRBV11-2,CASSSRRGGPTDTQYF
TRBJ2-7,TRBV27,CASRGSGSGEQYF
TRBJ1-4,TRBV28,CASLGQKNEKLFF